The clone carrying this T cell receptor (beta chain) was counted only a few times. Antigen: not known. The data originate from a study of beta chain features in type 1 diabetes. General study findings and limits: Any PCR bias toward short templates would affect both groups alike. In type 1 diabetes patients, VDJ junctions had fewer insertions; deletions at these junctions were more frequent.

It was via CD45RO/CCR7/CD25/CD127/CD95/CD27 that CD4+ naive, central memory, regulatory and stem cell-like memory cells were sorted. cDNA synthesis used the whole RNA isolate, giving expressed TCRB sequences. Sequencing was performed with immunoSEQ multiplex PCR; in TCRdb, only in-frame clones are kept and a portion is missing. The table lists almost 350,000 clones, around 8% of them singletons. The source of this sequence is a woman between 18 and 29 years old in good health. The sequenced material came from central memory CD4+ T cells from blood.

The CDR3 region has the DNA TGCAGCTTTGCCCCGACAGGGCTGGAGCAGTTCTTC. This codes for CSFAPTGLEQFF. The chain links TRBV29-1 to TRBJ2-1; 7 bases are a match to TRBD1. Trimming cost V 8 bases and J 10 bases; bases outside gene matches: 11. Germline CDR1 is SQVTM and CDR2 is ANQGSEA. This CDR3 contains 12 residues.